This T cell receptor beta chain was retrieved from a study of blood T cell repertoires in COVID-19. Study summary: COVID-19 samples, acute and convalescent, were from the United States, Italy and Spain.

In its sample, this clone was seen many times. Clinical history reported by participants formed the basis on which cohorts were assigned. How the authors handled the data: Using reference gene primer amplification, nucleated cell counts were estimated. Method: immunoSEQ multiplex PCR; TCRdb's copy keeps in-frame clones and lacks some. V and J calls and clone size are as listed in that table; D and trimming were resolved from the DNA. The sample carries hundreds of thousands of clones, 85% recorded once. Germline V gene data show CDR1 as LGHDT and CDR2 as YNNKEL (reference sequence). Deletions cut 0 bases from V and 7 bases from J, with 9 bases between. The CDR3 loop spans 14 amino acids.

The TCR sequence derives from a woman in her 30s who had been exposed to COVID-19. The J gene is TRBJ2-2, the V gene TRBV3-1 (or the pseudogene TRBV3-2), with D possibly being TRBD2 (6 bases). Material for sequencing was PBMCs or T cells enriched from blood (not recorded which). This CDR3 reads CASSQDQGGGELFF. CDR3 DNA sequence: TGTGCCAGCAGCCAAGATCAGGGAGGCGGGGAGCTGTTTTTT.